The following is a T cell receptor beta chain sequence with its context. Its target antigen remains unknown. Base qualities are not recorded, but no much larger clone differs from it by a single base. V is shortened by 4 bases, J by 0 bases, and the region joining them spans 13 bases. The germline V gene gives CDR1 as SGHRS and CDR2 as YFSETQ. The CDR3, cysteine through phenylalanine, is 16 amino acids long. The CDR3 DNA has 48 bases and is translated from base 1. This specimen comes from a study of control samples from healthy donors and cancer patients (dated by TCRdb to 2019 to 2021). Libraries came from the immunoSEQ multiplex PCR assay. TCRdb retrieved this table from immuneACCESS and kept in-frame rearrangements only. Not all clones are present; in checked studies, unresolved V genes account for under half, and no reason is known for the remainder. This sample comprises around 68,000 clones, 84% of them detected only once. Clones ranked in the top ten supply 2.5% to 3% of the sample.

The source material was PBMCs. The V and J genes are TRBV5-1 and TRBJ2-2; a weak D assignment points to TRBD2 (5 bases agree). This TCR was recovered from a woman in her forties or fifties with lung cancer. DNA sequence: TGCGCCAGCAGCCCCTGGGGAGACACGAACACCGGGGAGCTGTTTTTT. Protein translation: CASSPWGDTNTGELFF.